What follows describes a single TCR beta chain. The data originate from a study of blood T cell repertoires in COVID-19. Study details: Whether acute or convalescent, the COVID-19 samples came from the United States, Italy and Spain. The analysed material was cDNA or gDNA that came from T cells, B-cell-depleted T cells, or PBMCs.

CDR3 length equals 16 residues. The ends lost 4 bases at V and 0 bases at J; junction bases unmatched: 9. Germline CDR1 and CDR2: SGHTS and YDEGEE. The assay was immunoSEQ multiplex PCR, and TCRdb's table has in-frame clones only and misses some. The table shows tens of thousands of clones, with roughly nine tenths occurring only once. The TCR sequence derives from a woman of 80 years or more with acute or convalescent COVID-19. V and J are TRBV5-8 and TRBJ1-1, with 7 bases that match TRBD1. Sequenced material: peripheral blood. CDR3 coding DNA: TGTGCCAGCAGCCCCGGGACAGTTAACTTGAACACTGAAGCTTTCTTT. It specifies CASSPGTVNLNTEAFF.